This TCR beta chain was found in a study of identical twins. This clonotype was counted many times. In TCRdb, the 5' RACE reads were re-called with MiXCR into one record per CDR3 protein. Counted here are 450,000 to 500,000 distinct CDR3 sequences, around an eighth occurring once; the ten biggest clones make up 0.8% to 1%. The same data also contributed to another study, on yellow fever vaccine responses in identical twins.

This receptor was obtained from a woman younger than 30 in good health. Sequencing was performed on CD4+ T cells sorted from blood.

The CDR3 is CASAGNDWYEQYF. CDR3 nucleotide sequence: TGTGCCAGCGCCGGGAATGACTGGTACGAGCAGTACTTC. This chain connects TRBV7-9 to TRBJ2-7, with a weak D call TRBD2 (5 bases). Trimming stripped 8 bases from V and 4 bases from J, with 15 bases between. This CDR3 region has 13 residues. Germline V gene data show CDR1 as SEHNR and CDR2 as FQNEAQ (reference sequence).